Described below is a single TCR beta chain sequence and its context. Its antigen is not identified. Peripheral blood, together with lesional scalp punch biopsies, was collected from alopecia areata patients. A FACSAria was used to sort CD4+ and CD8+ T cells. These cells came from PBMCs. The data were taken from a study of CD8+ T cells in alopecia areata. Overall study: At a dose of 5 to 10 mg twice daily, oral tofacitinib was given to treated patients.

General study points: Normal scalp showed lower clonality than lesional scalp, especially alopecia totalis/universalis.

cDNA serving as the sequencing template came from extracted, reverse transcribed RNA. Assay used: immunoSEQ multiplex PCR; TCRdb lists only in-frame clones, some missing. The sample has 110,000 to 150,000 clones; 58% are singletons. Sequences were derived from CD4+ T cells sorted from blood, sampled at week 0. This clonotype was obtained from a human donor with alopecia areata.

CDR3 nucleotides: TGTGCCAGCAGCTTAGCTACAGGGGTGGCTTTCTTT. Its protein product is CASSLATGVAFF. The chain has TRBV7-2 and TRBJ1-1; the match to TRBD1 covers 7 bases. Trimming cost V 0 bases and J 11 bases; bases outside gene matches: 3. The CDR3 extends over 12 amino acids. Germline CDR1 SGHTA, CDR2 FQGNSA. The full variable domain, rest sourced from reference TRBV7-2 and TRBJ1-1, is GAGVSQSPSNKVTEKGKDVELRCDPISGHTALYWYRQSLGQGLEFLIYFQGNSAPDKSGLPSDRFSAERTGGSVSTLTIQRTQQEDSAVYLCASSLATGVAFFGQGTRLTVV.